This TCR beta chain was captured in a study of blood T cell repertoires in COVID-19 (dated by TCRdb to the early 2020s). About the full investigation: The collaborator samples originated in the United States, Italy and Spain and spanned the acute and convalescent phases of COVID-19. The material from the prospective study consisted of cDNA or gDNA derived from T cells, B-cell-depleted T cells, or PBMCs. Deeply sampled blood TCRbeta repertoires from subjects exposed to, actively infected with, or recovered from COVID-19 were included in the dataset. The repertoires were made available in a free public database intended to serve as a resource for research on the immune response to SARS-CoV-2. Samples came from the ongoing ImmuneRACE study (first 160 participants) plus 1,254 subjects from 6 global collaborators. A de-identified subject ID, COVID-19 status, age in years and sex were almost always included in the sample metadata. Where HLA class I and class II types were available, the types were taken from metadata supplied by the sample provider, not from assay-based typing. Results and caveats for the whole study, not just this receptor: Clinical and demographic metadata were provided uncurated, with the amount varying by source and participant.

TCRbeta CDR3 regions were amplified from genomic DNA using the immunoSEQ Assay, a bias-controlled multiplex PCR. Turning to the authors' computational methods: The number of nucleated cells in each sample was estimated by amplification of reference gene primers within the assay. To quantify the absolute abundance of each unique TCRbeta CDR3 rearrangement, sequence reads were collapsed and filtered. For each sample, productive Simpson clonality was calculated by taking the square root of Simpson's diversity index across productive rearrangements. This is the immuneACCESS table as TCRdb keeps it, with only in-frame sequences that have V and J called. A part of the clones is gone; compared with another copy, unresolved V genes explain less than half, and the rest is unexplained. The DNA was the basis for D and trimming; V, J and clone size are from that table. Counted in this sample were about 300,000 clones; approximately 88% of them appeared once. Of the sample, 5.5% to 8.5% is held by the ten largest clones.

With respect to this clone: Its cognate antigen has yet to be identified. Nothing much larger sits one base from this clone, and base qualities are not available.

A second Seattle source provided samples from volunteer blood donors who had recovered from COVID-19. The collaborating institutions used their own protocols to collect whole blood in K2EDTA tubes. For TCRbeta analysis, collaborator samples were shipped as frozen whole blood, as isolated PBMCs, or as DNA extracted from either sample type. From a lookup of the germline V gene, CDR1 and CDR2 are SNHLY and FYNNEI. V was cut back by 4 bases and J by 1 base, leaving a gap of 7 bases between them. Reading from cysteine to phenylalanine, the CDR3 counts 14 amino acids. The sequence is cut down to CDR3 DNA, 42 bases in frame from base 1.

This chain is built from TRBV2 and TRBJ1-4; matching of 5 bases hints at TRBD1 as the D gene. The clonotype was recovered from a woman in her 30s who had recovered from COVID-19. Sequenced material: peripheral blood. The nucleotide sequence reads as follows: TGTGCCAGCAGTGGCGGGGGAACTAATGAAAAACTGTTTTTT. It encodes CASSGGGTNEKLFF. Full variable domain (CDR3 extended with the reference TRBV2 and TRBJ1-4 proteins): EPEVTQTPSHQVTQMGQEVILRCVPISNHLYFYWYRQILGQKVEFLVSFYNNEISEKSEIFDDQFSVERPDGSNFTLKIRSTKLEDSAMYFCASSGGGTNEKLFFGSGTQLSVL.